The 7 T cell receptor beta chains below come from one sample, sequenced in a study of metastatic and nonmetastatic thyroid tumors. Patients underwent thyroid surgery, and none had received any treatment before it. TCRdb called clones again from the PCR reads with MiXCR. The data show about 90,000 clones, less than 10% seen once. The sequenced sample consisted of blood. The receptors come from a female donor with papillary thyroid cancer or a benign thyroid nodule (not recorded which). Some clones in this sample may be carry-over from other donors' samples.

This clone was observed many times. V gene TRBV11-3 combines with J gene TRBJ2-1; D is possibly TRBD1 (5 bases). Trimming removed 5 bases at V and 8 bases at J, with 10 bases between. Germline-derived CDR1 and CDR2 are SGHNT and YENEEA. The CDR3 has 12 residues. For the CDR3, the DNA is TGTGCCAGCAGCCTTCAGGGCGATGAGCAGTTCTTC. It specifies CASSLQGDEQFF.

In its sample, this clone was seen many times. CDR3 bases: TGCGCCAGCAGCTTGGAATTAGCAGGAGGAAATTCACCCCTCCACTTT. Translating it yields CASSLELAGGNSPLHF. This rearrangement joins TRBV5-1 to TRBJ1-6, with unresolved D. This CDR3 spans 16 amino acids. The germline V and J ends were trimmed by 0 bases and 7 bases, with 14 bases remaining between them. The germline CDR1 and CDR2 sequences are SGHRS and YFSETQ.

Many counts were recorded for this clone. J is TRBJ2-1 and V is TRBV19; maybe TRBD2 (6 bases). Germline V gene data show CDR1 as LNHDA and CDR2 as SQIVND (reference sequence). CDR3 length: 14 amino acids. V lost 7 bases, J lost 2 bases, and 12 bases lay in between. This CDR3 reads CASMNRGTYNEQFF. CDR3 nucleotides: TGTGCCAGTATGAATCGGGGGACCTACAATGAGCAGTTCTTC.

The chain carries TRBV5-1 and TRBJ2-7, with D unclear. V was pared by 3 bases and J by 0 bases, with 13 bases between. The V gene's germline CDR1 is SGHRS and CDR2 YFSETQ. The CDR3 has 15 amino acids. The CDR3, as DNA: TGCGCCAGCAGCTCAGACACCCAGAGCTCCTACGAGCAGTACTTC. It translates to CASSSDTQSSYEQYF.

This clone was found many times. This chain connects TRBV19 to TRBJ2-5; 8 bases line up with TRBD1. Unmatched junction bases numbered 6, after V lost 5 bases and J lost 4 bases. Per the germline V gene, CDR1 is LNHDA and CDR2 is SQIVND (reference sequence). CDR3 length equals 14 residues. The CDR3 DNA is TGTGCCAGTAGTTACACAGGGGGTCCAGAGACCCAGTACTTC. Amino acids: CASSYTGGPETQYF.

This clone was counted a single time. The chain couples TRBV24-1 to TRBJ1-3, with D perhaps TRBD1 (5 bases). CDR1 and CDR2 from the germline V gene are KGHDR and SFDVKD. V was trimmed by 5 bases and J by 2 bases, leaving 18 bases between them. The length of the CDR3 is 17 residues. The CDR3 loop is CATSAIGLRDPGNTIYF. CDR3 coding DNA: TGTGCCACCAGTGCAATAGGTCTGAGGGACCCTGGAAACACCATATATTTT.

This clone was found many times. The CDR3 coding sequence is TGTGCCAGCAGCCCACTGGGACGGAGGTCCTACGAGCAGTACTTC. Residues: CASSPLGRRSYEQYF. The J gene is TRBJ2-7, the V gene TRBV6-1; perhaps D is TRBD1 or TRBD2 (5 bases each). The germline V and J ends were trimmed by 6 bases and 1 base, with 16 bases remaining between them. This CDR3 is 15 amino acids long. In germline, CDR1 is MNHNS, CDR2 SASEGT.